This T cell receptor (beta chain) was sequenced for a study of tumor-infiltrating lymphocytes in primary liver carcinoma. Background on the study: Sequencing of the samples generated roughly 3.5 to 8 million productive TCRbeta reads, with similar yields across tissue types.

A constant-region primer primed TCR beta cDNA synthesis from 450 to 550 ng of total RNA. Slightly modified ARM-PCR with three nested multiplex PCR rounds yielded TCR beta libraries. With TRBV1-TRBV30 forward primers and a C-beta reverse primer, the first two PCR rounds were run for around 11 cycles each. TCRdb passed the multiplex PCR reads through MiXCR, listing each CDR3 protein once. Here the sample spans fewer than 85,000 distinct CDR3 sequences, roughly 71% being singletons. This CDR3 region has 15 residues. V shed 5 bases and J 2 bases; nucleotides not matched to a gene: 4. The germline V gene has CDR1 SGHNT and CDR2 YENEEA. Each 20-30 mg portion of unsorted bulk tissue served as the source for co-extraction of RNA and DNA.

The genes are TRBV11-3 and TRBJ2-2, with TRBD1 identical over 8 bases. This receptor was obtained from a man aged 35 to 55 with primary liver carcinoma and hepatitis B virus infection. The specimen was tumor-adjacent normal liver tissue. DNA of the CDR3: TGTGCCAGCAGCCGCAGGGGGCAAAACACCGGGGAGCTGTTTTTT. It yields the protein CASSRRGQNTGELFF.